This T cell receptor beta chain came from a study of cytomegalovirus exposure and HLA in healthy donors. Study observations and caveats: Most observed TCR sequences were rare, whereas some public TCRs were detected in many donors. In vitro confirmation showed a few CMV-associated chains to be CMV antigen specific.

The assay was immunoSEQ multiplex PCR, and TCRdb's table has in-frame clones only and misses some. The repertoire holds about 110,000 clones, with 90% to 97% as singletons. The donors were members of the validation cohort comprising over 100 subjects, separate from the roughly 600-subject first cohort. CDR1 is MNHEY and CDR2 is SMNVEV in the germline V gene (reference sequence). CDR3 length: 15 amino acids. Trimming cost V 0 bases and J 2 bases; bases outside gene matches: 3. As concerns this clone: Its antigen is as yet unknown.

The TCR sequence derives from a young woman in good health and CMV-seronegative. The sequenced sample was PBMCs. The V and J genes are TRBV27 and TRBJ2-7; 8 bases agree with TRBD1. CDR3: CASSLSWTGPYEQYF. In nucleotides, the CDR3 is TGTGCCAGCAGTTTATCCTGGACAGGGCCCTACGAGCAGTACTTC.